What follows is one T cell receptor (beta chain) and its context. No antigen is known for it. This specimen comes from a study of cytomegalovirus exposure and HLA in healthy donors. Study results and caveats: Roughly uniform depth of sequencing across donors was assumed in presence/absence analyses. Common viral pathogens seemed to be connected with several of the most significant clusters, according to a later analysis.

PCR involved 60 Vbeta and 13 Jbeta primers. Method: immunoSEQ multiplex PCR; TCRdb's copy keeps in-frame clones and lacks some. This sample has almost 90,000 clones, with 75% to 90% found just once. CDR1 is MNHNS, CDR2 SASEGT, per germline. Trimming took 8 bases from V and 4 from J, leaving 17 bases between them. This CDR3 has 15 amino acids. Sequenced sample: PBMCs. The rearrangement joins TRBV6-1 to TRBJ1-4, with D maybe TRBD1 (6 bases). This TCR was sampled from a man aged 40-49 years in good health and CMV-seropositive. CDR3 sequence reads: CASLTGTLINEKLFF. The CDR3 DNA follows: TGTGCCAGCCTCACCGGGACACTTATTAATGAAAAACTGTTTTTT.